This entry features one T cell receptor (beta chain) sequence. Its antigen is not identified. The V gene end was trimmed by 7 bases and the J gene end by 7 bases; junction bases not matched to a gene: 7. The CDR3 spans 15 residues. This sample was taken from a study of post-analysis software for immune sequencing data. Study summary: Relapsing-remitting, secondary progressive and progressive-relapsing multiple sclerosis courses were included. Findings and caveats of the study: Controls showed lower frequencies than patients for several TRBV segments, and TRBV5-6, TRBV5-1 and TRBV20-1 were among these.

Each TCR beta cDNA library carried unique molecular identifiers. The T cell input of roughly 0.95 to 10 million gave roughly 0.5 million cDNA molecules. TCRdb ran MiXCR on the PCR reads and lists one entry per CDR3 protein. Among 650,000 to 900,000 distinct CDR3 sequences listed, 40% to 55% were seen once. The sample taken for sequencing was blood. This rearrangement joins TRBV12-3 or TRBV12-4 to TRBJ2-1, with TRBD2 identical over 13 bases. This receptor was taken from a girl aged 10 to 17 with multiple sclerosis. The CDR3 region is CASTPGLAGRNEQFF. The CDR3 DNA sequence: TGTGCCAGCACCCCGGGACTAGCGGGAAGGAATGAGCAGTTCTTC.